These 21 T cell receptor beta chains came from one sample sequenced in a study of control samples from healthy donors and cancer patients. Libraries were prepared by immunoSEQ multiplex PCR; TCRdb keeps only in-frame clonotypes and omits some of them. The data hold 150,000 or so clones, with roughly 88% observed a single time. Specimen: blood. All receptors come from a man aged 18 to 35 in good health.

V and J are TRBV19 and TRBJ1-3; TRBD1 matches 7 bases. V dropped 5 bases and J dropped 0; count of bases not matched to a gene: 4. Per germline, CDR1 LNHDA and CDR2 SQIVND (reference sequence). This CDR3 region has 15 residues. The CDR3 region is CASSQDRASGNTIYF. For the CDR3, the DNA is TGTGCCAGTAGTCAAGACAGGGCCTCTGGAAACACCATATATTTT.

V gene TRBV18 combines with J gene TRBJ2-7; a weak D match, TRBD1 (5 bases). CDR3 length: 15 amino acids. Germline CDR1 is KGHSH and CDR2 is LQKENI. The ends were cut back, 6 bases at V and 6 bases at J, with 21 bases in the middle. CDR3 in amino acids: CASSGPASIGREQYF. The CDR3 nucleotides read TGTGCCAGCTCGGGGCCGGCTTCGATCGGGCGCGAGCAGTACTTC. Together with reference TRBV18 and TRBJ2-7, the CDR3 gives the full variable domain: NAGVMQNPRHLVRRRGQEARLRCSPMKGHSHVYWYRQLPEEGLKFMVYLQKENIIDESGMPKERFSAEFPKEGPSILRIQQVVRGDSAAYFCASSGPASIGREQYFGPGTRLTVT.

The chain couples TRBV4-3 to TRBJ1-4; 11 bases are a match to TRBD1. Trimming at V came to 4 bases and at J to 8 bases, leaving 9 bases not matched to a gene. The CDR3 is 16 amino acids. Germline CDR1 and CDR2: LGHNA and YSLEER. The CDR3 protein is CASSRTGGALGEKLFF. CDR3 DNA sequence: TGCGCCAGCAGCCGGACAGGGGGCGCCTTAGGGGAAAAACTGTTTTTT.

This CDR3 is CASSLEGVLGYTF. CDR3 sequence (DNA): TGTGCCAGCAGCTTGGAAGGGGTACTTGGCTACACCTTC. This chain connects TRBV5-4 to TRBJ1-2; TRBD1 is a possible D gene (5 bases). The V and J ends lost 0 bases and 7 bases respectively, with 10 bases between them. The CDR3 covers 13 residues. Germline loops: CDR1 SGHNT, CDR2 YYREEE (reference sequence). The whole variable domain, filled in from reference TRBV5-4 and TRBJ1-2, reads ETGVTQSPTHLIKTRGQQVTLRCSSQSGHNTVSWYQQALGQGPQFIFQYYREEENGRGNFPPRFSGLQFPNYSSELNVNALELDDSALYLCASSLEGVLGYTFGSGTRLTVV.

V is TRBV28 and J is TRBJ1-6, with D unclear. The CDR3 is 18 residues long. V dropped 1 base and J dropped 0 bases, with 13 bases sitting between them. Germline CDR1 and CDR2: MDHEN and SYDVKM. This CDR3 reads CASSLFGPGYSYNSPLHF. Here the CDR3 DNA reads TGTGCCAGCAGTTTATTTGGACCGGGTTACTCCTATAATTCACCCCTCCACTTT.

V is TRBV21-1 and J is TRBJ2-5; the table's D gene call, TRBD1, was not cross checked with the DNA. TRBV21-1 is a documented pseudogene. CDR3 size: 15 residues. CDR3 DNA sequence: TGTGCCAGCAGCAAAGTCCAGGGGGCGGGCGAGACCCAGTACTTC. Translating it yields CASSKVQGAGETQYF.

The chain combines TRBV19 with TRBJ1-2; a weak D match, TRBD1 (5 bases). Trimming took off 10 bases at V and 5 bases at J, with 23 bases between the two ends. Germline V CDR1 and CDR2: LNHDA, SQIVND (reference sequence). The CDR3 consists of 15 residues. In DNA form, the CDR3 reads TGTGCCACAAGAGGGGTGGCAGTTTTGTGGTATGGCTACACCTTC. This translates into CATRGVAVLWYGYTF.

V is TRBV28 and J is TRBJ1-3; the D is unclear. Trimming cost V 5 bases and J 0 bases, with 11 bases left between them. The CDR3 is made up of 15 amino acids. Germline assignment: CDR1 MDHEN and CDR2 SYDVKM. The CDR3 bases are TGTGCCAGCAGTCGTCCTACTATCTCTGGAAACACCATATATTTT. It yields the protein CASSRPTISGNTIYF.

The chain combines TRBV9 with TRBJ2-7; 7 nucleotides line up with TRBD1. Germline assignment: CDR1 SGDLS and CDR2 YYNGEE. Trimming took 3 bases from V and 5 from J; bases not matched to a gene: 8. The CDR3 spans 14 residues. CDR3: CASSGRDSLDEQYF. The CDR3 coding sequence is TGTGCCAGCAGCGGCCGGGACAGTCTGGACGAGCAGTACTTC.

V gene TRBV4-1 combines with J gene TRBJ1-1; TRBD1 is a possible D gene (5 bases). Germline V gene data show CDR1 as MGHRA and CDR2 as YSYEKL. The ends were cut back, 4 bases at V and 5 bases at J, with 8 bases in the middle. CDR3 length: 12 amino acids. The CDR3 is CASSPGGTEAFF. The CDR3 bases are TGCGCCAGCAGCCCGGGGGGAACTGAAGCTTTCTTT.

This rearrangement joins TRBV30 to TRBJ2-3, with D uncertain. This CDR3 is built from 12 residues. Between the trimmed V and J ends, which lost 4 bases and 1 base, there was a span of 6 bases. In germline, CDR1 is GTSNPN, CDR2 SVGIG (reference sequence). CDR3 amino acids: CAWNPGTDTQYF. The CDR3 coding sequence is TGTGCCTGGAACCCGGGCACAGATACGCAGTATTTT.

The rearrangement links TRBV11-2 to TRBJ2-7; TRBD1 might be the D (6 bases). The V and J ends lost 5 bases and 3 bases respectively, with 14 bases between them. The CDR3 has 14 amino acids. The germline V gene has CDR1 SGHAT and CDR2 FQNNGV. In DNA form, the CDR3 reads TGTGCCAGCAGCCATACAGGGACCTTCTACGAGCAGTACTTC. Its translation is CASSHTGTFYEQYF.

This chain links TRBV12-3 or TRBV12-4 with TRBJ2-7; TRBD1 aligns across 7 bases. This CDR3 has 13 amino acids. V shed 2 bases, J shed 6 bases, and the junction held 4 bases outside the gene matches. CDR3 sequence reads: CASSLLTGVEQYF. The CDR3 DNA sequence: TGTGCCAGCAGTTTACTTACAGGGGTCGAGCAGTACTTC.

The chain couples TRBV2 to TRBJ2-3, with D maybe TRBD2 (5 bases). Trimming removed 3 bases at V and 10 bases at J, with 11 bases between. From germline, CDR1 is SNHLY and CDR2 FYNNEI. CDR3 length: 12 amino acids. CDR3 nucleotides: TGTGCCAGCAGTGATAGGAGGCTCCCGCAGTATTTT. Protein: CASSDRRLPQYF.

The rearrangement uses TRBV30 and TRBJ1-2, with 7 bases matching TRBD1. There are 14 residues in the CDR3. Unmatched junction bases numbered 7, after V lost 5 bases and J lost 1 base. Per germline, CDR1 GTSNPN and CDR2 SVGIG (reference sequence). CDR3 bases: TGTGCCTGGTACGGTGACAGGGATAACTATGGCTACACCTTC. Its protein is CAWYGDRDNYGYTF.

The CDR3 region is CASSPSLEGTDTQYF. In DNA form, the CDR3 reads TGTGCCAGCAGCCCATCTCTAGAGGGCACAGATACGCAGTATTTT. The rearrangement links TRBV7-2 to TRBJ2-3; D remains unclear. The CDR3 is made up of 15 amino acids. Trimming cost V 5 bases and J 1 base, with 13 bases left between them. CDR1 is SGHTA and CDR2 is FQGNSA in the germline V gene.

This chain joins TRBV7-2 and TRBJ2-5; D remains unclear. V lost 1 base and J lost 0, with 9 bases in between. Germline V gives CDR1 SGHTA, CDR2 FQGNSA. The CDR3 totals 15 residues. As DNA, the CDR3 is TGTGCCAGCAGCTTAGATTACGCGTACCAAGAGACCCAGTACTTC. Its protein is CASSLDYAYQETQYF.

The CDR3 DNA reads as TGTGCCAGTAGTAAGGGACTAGCGGGGCCAGGGACCCAGTACTTC. Amino acid sequence: CASSKGLAGPGTQYF. The chain joins TRBV19 to TRBJ2-5; TRBD2 matches at 13 bases. V dropped 4 bases and J dropped 7; count of bases not matched to a gene: 6. This CDR3 region has 15 residues. The V gene's germline CDR1 is LNHDA and CDR2 SQIVND (reference sequence).

In this sample, this clone turned up once. The chain joins TRBV9 to TRBJ2-5; tentatively, D is TRBD2 (5 bases). Germline loops: CDR1 SGDLS, CDR2 YYNGEE. Trimming removed 5 bases at V and 5 bases at J, with 10 bases between. The CDR3 is made up of 12 amino acids. Here the CDR3 DNA reads TGTGCCAGCAGGGGTTCGGGGGAGACCCAGTACTTC. Residues: CASRGSGETQYF.

This rearrangement joins TRBV5-8 to TRBJ1-5, with D uncertain. The CDR3 runs 15 residues. V was cut by 3 bases and J by 0 bases, with 10 bases left in between. Germline lookup yields CDR1 SGHTS and CDR2 YDEGEE. CDR3 in DNA: TGTGCCAGCAGCTGGAAACACTATAGCAATCAGCCCCAGCATTTT. Protein product: CASSWKHYSNQPQHF.

The rearrangement joins TRBV6-6 to TRBJ1-3; D is unclear. V dropped 8 bases and J dropped 2 bases, with 13 bases sitting between them. Germline V gene sequence: CDR1 MNHNY, CDR2 SVGAGI (reference sequence). The CDR3 totals 14 residues. The CDR3, as DNA: TGTGCCAGCGGAGGTCTTTCCCCTGGAAACACCATATATTTT. Protein product: CASGGLSPGNTIYF.